Shown below are 28 T cell receptor beta chains from a single sample sequenced in a study of human thymus T cells. From resections taken during corrective heart surgery, the thymus tissue was obtained. Some clones are missing from TCRdb's copy, which holds only in-frame ones; the method was immunoSEQ multiplex PCR. The data contain some 80,000 clones, 90% to 97% of them singletons. Sequencing was carried out using thymus tissue. The source of these receptors is a boy under two years old with a congenital heart defect but otherwise immunologically healthy.

The rearrangement links TRBV7-2 to TRBJ2-7; tentative D call: TRBD2 (6 bases). The CDR3 has 11 amino acids. Germline V CDR1 and CDR2: SGHTA, FQGNSA. The V end was cut by 10 bases, the J end by 4 bases, with 11 bases between. The CDR3: CATRGTYEQYF. CDR3 sequence (DNA): TGTGCCACCCGGGGGACTTACGAGCAGTACTTC.

This sequence joins TRBV6-6 and TRBJ2-5, with D perhaps assigned TRBD1 or TRBD2 (5 bases each). CDR1 is MNHNY and CDR2 is SVGAGI in the germline V gene (reference sequence). Trimming cost V 7 bases and J 10 bases, with 22 bases left between them. The CDR3 consists of 14 residues. This CDR3 is CASTFRDPSQGQYF. The CDR3 bases are TGTGCCAGCACATTCCGGGACCCCTCTCAGGGCCAGTACTTC.

This chain joins TRBV6-6 and TRBJ2-1; D is possibly TRBD2 (6 bases). V dropped 6 bases and J dropped 8 bases, with 14 bases sitting between them. Germline assignment: CDR1 MNHNY and CDR2 SVGAGI (reference sequence). The CDR3 spans 13 residues. Written as DNA, the CDR3 is TGTGCCAGCAGCCCCGGGGGTAGCGATGAGCAGTTCTTC. Translation gives CASSPGGSDEQFF.

The V gene is TRBV5-1, the J gene TRBJ1-2, with 9 bases aligning to TRBD1. V was pared by 3 bases and J by 4 bases, with 16 bases of the junction left unmatched. Germline CDR1 SGHRS, CDR2 YFSETQ. The CDR3 consists of 18 residues. The CDR3 sequence: CASSSYETINRGLYGYTF. As DNA, the CDR3 is TGCGCCAGCAGCTCATACGAGACGATAAACAGGGGGCTCTATGGCTACACCTTC.

The chain couples TRBV29-1 to TRBJ1-4; 7 nucleotides line up with TRBD1. The CDR3 has 13 residues. The trim removed 6 bases at V and 0 bases at J, leaving 1 base unmatched. CDR1 SQVTM and CDR2 ANQGSEA come from the germline V gene. The CDR3 sequence: CSVGQATNEKLFF. The CDR3 bases are TGCAGCGTCGGACAGGCAACTAATGAAAAACTGTTTTTT.

The chain employs TRBV6-5 and TRBJ2-2, with D possibly TRBD2 on 6 matching bases. The ends were cut back, 6 bases at V and 6 bases at J, with 14 bases in the middle. Germline V gene lookup returns CDR1 MNHEY and CDR2 SVGAGI. CDR3 length: 14 amino acids. The CDR3 coding sequence is TGTGCCAGCAGGGGTCGGGGGTGGCCCGGGGAGCTGTTTTTT. Translating it yields CASRGRGWPGELFF.

V is TRBV14 and J is TRBJ1-2, with 8 bases aligning to TRBD1. The V segment lost 5 bases and the J segment 2 bases; nucleotides outside the gene matches: 7. The CDR3 is made up of 15 amino acids. Germline loops: CDR1 SGHDN, CDR2 FVKESK. CDR3 protein: CASSWQSGGNYGYTF. CDR3 bases: TGTGCCAGCAGCTGGCAATCAGGGGGCAACTATGGCTACACCTTC.

The CDR3 region has the DNA TGTGCCAGCAGTGAAAGGGGACCCTACAATGAGCAGTTCTTC. It is translated as CASSERGPYNEQFF. The rearrangement uses TRBV6-1 and TRBJ2-1, with D perhaps given as TRBD1 or TRBD2 (5 bases each). Between the trimmed V and J ends, which lost 2 bases and 2 bases, there was a span of 7 bases. Germline V gives CDR1 MNHNS, CDR2 SASEGT. The CDR3 is 14 amino acids.

This chain links TRBV21-1 with TRBJ1-5; TRBD1 reflects the table's D call only, with no check against the DNA. TRBV21-1 corresponds to a pseudogene. The length of the CDR3 is 14 residues. The DNA of the CDR3 is TGTGCCAGCGTGGACAGGGCAAGCAATCAGCCCCAGCATTTT. Translated, it gives CASVDRASNQPQHF.

This rearrangement joins TRBV28 to TRBJ1-5; D not resolved. The CDR3 has 15 amino acids. V was pared by 5 bases and J by 3 bases, with 14 bases between. Germline loops: CDR1 MDHEN, CDR2 SYDVKM. The CDR3 spells CASSLRTSYNQPQHF. CDR3 nucleotides: TGTGCCAGCAGTCTCCGGACTAGTTACAATCAGCCCCAGCATTTT.

The V call is TRBV5-1, the J call TRBJ2-7, with D perhaps matching TRBD1 (6 bases). Per the germline V gene, CDR1 is SGHRS and CDR2 is YFSETQ. The CDR3 totals 16 residues. V lost 0 bases, J lost 6 bases, and 19 bases lay in between. DNA of the CDR3: TGCGCCAGCAGCTTGGAAAACGGGCAGGGGAAAGGCGAGCAGTACTTC. The encoded protein is CASSLENGQGKGEQYF.

The chain carries TRBV5-1 and TRBJ2-3, with D tentatively TRBD2 (6 bases). The CDR3 has 16 amino acids. Trimming pared 4 bases from V and 0 bases from J, leaving 15 bases between. Germline V CDR1 and CDR2: SGHRS, YFSETQ. CDR3 sequence reads: CASSLRLGSSTDTQYF. The CDR3 DNA is TGCGCCAGCAGCCTCCGACTAGGAAGTAGCACAGATACGCAGTATTTT.

The gene calls are TRBV7-2 and TRBJ1-2, with D possibly matching TRBD1 (5 bases). Germline V gives CDR1 SGHTA, CDR2 FQGNSA. V was shortened by 3 bases and J by 8 bases, with 13 bases between the two germline ends. The CDR3 contains 13 residues. CDR3 nucleotide sequence: TGTGCCAGCAGCTTCAGCCAGGGCCGCGGCTACACCTTC. Its translation: CASSFSQGRGYTF.

The chain is built from TRBV18 and TRBJ2-3; D is undetermined. V was trimmed by 5 bases and J by 1 base, leaving 10 bases between them. From germline, CDR1 is KGHSH and CDR2 LQKENI. The CDR3 spans 14 residues. Here the CDR3 DNA reads TGTGCCAGCTCATACCCGGACGGCACAGATACGCAGTATTTT. As protein: CASSYPDGTDTQYF.

The V call is TRBV5-5, the J call TRBJ1-2; no definite D call. Germline CDR1 SGHKS, CDR2 YYEKEE (reference sequence). The CDR3 is 14 residues long. Trimming took 2 bases from V and 2 from J, leaving 10 bases between them. CDR3 residues: CASSFAGPNYGYTF. The CDR3 DNA is TGTGCCAGCAGCTTCGCCGGACCGAACTATGGCTACACCTTC.

The chain couples TRBV7-9 to TRBJ2-5; D not resolved. Germline V gene data show CDR1 as SEHNR and CDR2 as FQNEAQ (reference sequence). The CDR3 extends over 12 amino acids. V gave up 0 bases and J gave up 10 bases, with 9 bases separating them. The CDR3 nucleotides are TGTGCCAGCAGCTTAGCCCAGAGCATCCAGTACTTC. Protein product: CASSLAQSIQYF.

The DNA for the CDR3 is TGTGCCAGCAGCAAAGAATTGCTAGCGGGGGACACAGATACGCAGTATTTT. Amino acids: CASSKELLAGDTDTQYF. The chain is built from TRBV21-1 and TRBJ2-3; the table names TRBD2, a call not compared with the DNA. TRBV21-1 is a known pseudogene. CDR3 length: 17 residues.

The genes are TRBV11-2 and TRBJ2-3; D call uncertain. CDR3 length equals 18 residues. Germline CDR1 and CDR2: SGHAT and FQNNGV. Trimming removed 6 bases from V and 3 bases from J, with 25 bases in between. Written as DNA, the CDR3 is TGTGCCAGCAGGACAACCTCAACCCGGACGGCTTCAACAGATACGCAGTATTTT. This translates into CASRTTSTRTASTDTQYF.

The chain joins TRBV7-2 to TRBJ2-1; D is unclear. The CDR3 totals 11 residues. The germline V and J ends were trimmed by 5 bases and 6 bases, with 5 bases remaining between them. Germline V CDR1 and CDR2: SGHTA, FQGNSA. CDR3 sequence: CASSLCNEQFF. CDR3 sequence (DNA): TGTGCCAGCAGCCTCTGCAATGAGCAGTTCTTC.

V usage is TRBV5-1 and J usage is TRBJ2-3; maybe TRBD2 (7 bases). Germline CDR1 is SGHRS and CDR2 is YFSETQ. The CDR3 spans 17 residues. The V and J ends lost 4 bases and 5 bases respectively, with 23 bases between them. CDR3 region: CASSPDSGGALIDTQYF. CDR3 coding DNA: TGCGCCAGCAGCCCCGACTCGGGGGGCGCCTTAATAGATACGCAGTATTTT.

This chain uses TRBV4-2 with TRBJ2-1; TRBD1 is a possible D gene (5 bases). This CDR3 contains 16 residues. CDR1 is LGHNA, CDR2 YNFKEQ, per germline. V lost 1 base, J lost 4 bases, and 14 bases lay in between. Here the CDR3 reads CASSQVLTGEYNEQFF. The DNA for the CDR3 is TGTGCCAGCAGCCAAGTTCTCACAGGAGAATACAATGAGCAGTTCTTC.

The rearrangement joins TRBV7-3 to TRBJ2-1; D is perhaps TRBD2 (6 bases). This CDR3 is built from 14 residues. Per the germline V gene, CDR1 is SGHTA and CDR2 is FQGTGA. With 3 bases removed from V and 6 bases from J, the gap between germline ends came to 12 bases. CDR3 coding DNA: TGTGCCAGCAGCTTCACCGGGACTCCCAATGAGCAGTTCTTC. Translating gives CASSFTGTPNEQFF.

This clone showed up just once. The CDR3 DNA reads as TGTGCCAGCAGCCAAGCAGAAACAGGGGCGGGTGAAAAACTGTTTTTT. Its protein is CASSQAETGAGEKLFF. The V gene is TRBV4-2, the J gene TRBJ1-4; 7 bases are shared with TRBD1. The germline gives CDR1 LGHNA, CDR2 YNFKEQ. Unmatched junction bases numbered 9, after V lost 1 base and J lost 7 bases. The CDR3 is 16 amino acids.

This clone was seen just once. This chain links TRBV2 with TRBJ2-1, with 13 bases that match TRBD2. CDR1 SNHLY and CDR2 FYNNEI come from the germline V gene. This CDR3 has 18 amino acids. The V and J ends lost 8 bases and 2 bases, in that order; junction bases with no gene match: 12. The CDR3 sequence is CASGLAGAPTTTYNEQFF. The CDR3 nucleotides read TGTGCCAGCGGACTAGCGGGGGCCCCCACTACCACCTACAATGAGCAGTTCTTC.

V and J are TRBV5-1 and TRBJ1-4; 7 bases align to TRBD1. CDR1 and CDR2 (germline): SGHRS, YFSETQ. After removal of 5 bases from V and 2 bases from J, the junction contained 3 bases not matched to a gene. This CDR3 is built from 14 residues. The CDR3 loop reads CASRQGLTNEKLFF. Here the CDR3 DNA reads TGCGCCAGCAGACAGGGGCTGACTAATGAAAAACTGTTTTTT.

The gene calls are TRBV15 and TRBJ2-5; maybe TRBD1 (6 bases). Germline lookup yields CDR1 LNHNV and CDR2 YYDKDF (reference sequence). This CDR3 spans 16 amino acids. Trimming took off 0 bases at V and 2 bases at J, with 13 bases between the two ends. CDR3 sequence: CATSRDWGQLQETQYF. DNA of the CDR3: TGTGCCACCAGCAGAGATTGGGGGCAGCTACAAGAGACCCAGTACTTC.

The chain has TRBV4-1 and TRBJ2-2, with D tentatively TRBD1 or TRBD2 (5 bases each). This CDR3 is 14 amino acids long. Germline CDR1 is MGHRA and CDR2 is YSYEKL. Between the trimmed V and J ends, which lost 4 bases and 6 bases, there was a span of 12 bases. This chain's CDR3 is CASSRRVGAGELFF. Here the CDR3 DNA reads TGCGCCAGCAGCCGAAGGGTGGGGGCCGGGGAGCTGTTTTTT.

The chain recombines TRBV5-5 with TRBJ2-7, with 10 bases aligning to TRBD1. CDR1 and CDR2 from the germline V gene are SGHKS and YYEKEE (reference sequence). The V and J ends lost 1 base and 4 bases, in that order; junction bases with no gene match: 14. The CDR3 spans 18 residues. The CDR3 loop reads CASSLPAKGQGRLYEQYF. The CDR3 nucleotides read TGTGCCAGCAGCTTGCCAGCAAAGGGACAGGGGCGCCTTTACGAGCAGTACTTC.